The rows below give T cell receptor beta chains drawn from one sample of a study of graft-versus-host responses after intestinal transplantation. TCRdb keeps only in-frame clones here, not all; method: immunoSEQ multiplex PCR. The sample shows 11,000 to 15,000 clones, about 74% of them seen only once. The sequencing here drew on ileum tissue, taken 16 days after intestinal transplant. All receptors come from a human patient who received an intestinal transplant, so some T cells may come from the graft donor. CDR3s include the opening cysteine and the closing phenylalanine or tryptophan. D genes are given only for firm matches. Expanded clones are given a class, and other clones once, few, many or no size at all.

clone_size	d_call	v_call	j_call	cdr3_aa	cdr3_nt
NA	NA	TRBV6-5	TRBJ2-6	CATRGLNSGANVLTF	TGTGCCACCCGAGGGCTGAACTCTGGGGCCAACGTCCTGACTTTC
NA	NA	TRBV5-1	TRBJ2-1	CASSLSVPRHDNEQFF	TGCGCCAGCAGCTTATCAGTCCCACGCCACGACAATGAGCAGTTCTTC
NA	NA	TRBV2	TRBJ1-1	CASSGTRNTEAFF	TGTGCCAGCAGCGGGACTCGGAACACTGAAGCTTTCTTT
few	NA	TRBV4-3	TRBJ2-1	CASSHGVLYNEQFF	TGCGCCAGCAGCCACGGGGTTCTCTACAATGAGCAGTTCTTC
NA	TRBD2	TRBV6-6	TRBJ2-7	CASSYYGGSYEQYF	TGTGCCAGCAGTTATTACGGGGGGTCCTACGAGCAGTACTTC
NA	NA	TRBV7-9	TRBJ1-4	CASSVAAEKLFF	TGTGCCAGCAGCGTCGCGGCTGAAAAACTGTTTTTT
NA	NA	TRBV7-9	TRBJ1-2	CASSSAGPVGYTF	TGTGCCAGCAGTTCCGCGGGGCCCGTGGGCTACACCTTC
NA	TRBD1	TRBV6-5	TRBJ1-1	CASSPRTGGGTEAFF	TGTGCCAGCAGTCCCCGGACAGGCGGGGGGACTGAAGCTTTCTTT
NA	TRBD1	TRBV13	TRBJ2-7	CASSPGGGYEQYF	TGTGCCAGCAGCCCAGGGGGCGGCTACGAGCAGTACTTC
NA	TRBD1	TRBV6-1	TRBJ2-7	CASSVRDRAYEQYF	TGTGCCAGCAGTGTACGGGACAGGGCGTACGAGCAGTACTTC
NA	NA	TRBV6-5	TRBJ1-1	CASTRGYWGTEAFF	TGTGCCAGCACCAGAGGGTATTGGGGCACTGAAGCTTTCTTT
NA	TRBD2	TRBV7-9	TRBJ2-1	CASSSLAGAYNEQFF	TGTGCCAGCAGCTCCTTAGCGGGGGCCTACAATGAGCAGTTCTTC
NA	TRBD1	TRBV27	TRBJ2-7	CASSHLGQYEQYF	TGTGCCAGCAGTCACTTGGGACAGTACGAGCAGTACTTC
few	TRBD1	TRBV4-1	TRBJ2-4	CASSQAADRAIQYF	TGCGCCAGCAGCCAAGCCGCGGACAGGGCGATTCAGTACTTC
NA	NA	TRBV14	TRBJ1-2	CASSAIANYGYTF	TGTGCCAGCAGCGCCATAGCTAACTATGGCTACACCTTC
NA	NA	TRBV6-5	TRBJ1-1	CASSQQGMNTEAFF	TGTGCCAGCAGCCAACAGGGAATGAACACTGAAGCTTTCTTT
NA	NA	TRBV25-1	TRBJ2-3	CASSPRADTQYF	TGTGCCAGCAGTCCCAGGGCAGATACGCAGTATTTT
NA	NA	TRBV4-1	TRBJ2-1	CASSQGAGYNEQFF	TGCGCCAGCAGCCAAGGTGCAGGCTACAATGAGCAGTTCTTC
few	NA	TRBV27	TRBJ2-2	CASSFTGNTGELFF	TGTGCCAGCAGTTTTACGGGGAACACCGGGGAGCTGTTTTTT
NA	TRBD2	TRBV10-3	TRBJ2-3	CAISDPGRETATDTQYF	TGTGCCATCAGTGACCCGGGGCGGGAGACGGCTACAGATACGCAGTATTTT
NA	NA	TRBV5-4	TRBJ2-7	CASSLVNLPGGPTYEQYF	TGTGCCAGCAGCTTGGTGAATTTACCCGGGGGGCCAACCTACGAGCAGTACTTC
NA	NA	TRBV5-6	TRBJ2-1	CASNSAEQFF	TGTGCCAGCAATTCAGCGGAGCAGTTCTTC
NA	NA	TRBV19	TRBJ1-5	CASSSWGEGHQPQHF	TGTGCCAGTAGCAGCTGGGGGGAGGGACATCAGCCCCAGCATTTT
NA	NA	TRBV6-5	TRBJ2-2	CASQGGDFHTGELFF	TGTGCCTCCCAGGGTGGCGACTTTCACACCGGGGAGCTGTTTTTT
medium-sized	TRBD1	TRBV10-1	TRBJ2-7	CASSEYRGTYEQYF	TGCGCCAGCAGTGAATACAGGGGCACCTACGAGCAGTACTTC
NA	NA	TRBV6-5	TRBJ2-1	CASSYSTNNEQFF	TGTGCCAGCAGTTACTCGACTAACAATGAGCAGTTCTTC
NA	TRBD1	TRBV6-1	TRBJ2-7	CASSETGVGFYEQYF	TGTGCCAGCAGTGAAACAGGGGTTGGGTTCTACGAGCAGTACTTC
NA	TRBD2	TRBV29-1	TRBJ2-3	CSVDGGGADTQYF	TGCAGCGTTGACGGCGGGGGGGCGGATACGCAGTATTTT
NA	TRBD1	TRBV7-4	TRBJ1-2	CASSWRQGNYGYTF	TGTGCCAGCAGCTGGCGACAGGGTAACTATGGCTACACCTTC
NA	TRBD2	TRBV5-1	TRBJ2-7	CASSLGGLKNYEQYF	TGCGCCAGCAGCTTGGGGGGACTAAAAAACTACGAGCAGTACTTC
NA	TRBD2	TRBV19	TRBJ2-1	CASSTAGGSYNEQFF	TGTGCCAGTAGTACAGCGGGAGGGTCCTACAATGAGCAGTTCTTC
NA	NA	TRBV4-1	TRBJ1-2	CASSQHPLQGKGDYGYTF	TGCGCCAGCAGCCAACATCCACTACAGGGAAAAGGGGACTATGGCTACACCTTC
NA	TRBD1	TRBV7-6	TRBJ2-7	CASSPGTGSYEQYF	TGTGCCAGCAGCCCCGGGACAGGTTCCTACGAGCAGTACTTC
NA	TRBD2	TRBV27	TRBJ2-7	CASGTSVIYEQYF	TGTGCCAGCGGGACTAGCGTTATATACGAGCAGTACTTC
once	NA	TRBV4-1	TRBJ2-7	CASSQDPGQIYEQYF	TGCGCCAGCAGCCAGGACCCTGGACAGATCTACGAGCAGTACTTC
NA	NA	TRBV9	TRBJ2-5	CASSGTYRGETQYF	TGTGCCAGCAGCGGGACTTACCGGGGAGAGACCCAGTACTTC
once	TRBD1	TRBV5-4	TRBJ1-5	CASSPGGGQPQHF	TGTGCCAGCAGCCCAGGGGGCGGGCAGCCCCAGCATTTT
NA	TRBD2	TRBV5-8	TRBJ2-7	CASSLRQGEGTYEQYF	TGTGCCAGCAGCTTGCGGCAAGGGGAGGGGACCTACGAGCAGTACTTC
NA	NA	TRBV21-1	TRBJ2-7	CASRQGNEQYF	TGTGCCAGCCGACAGGGAAACGAGCAGTACTTC
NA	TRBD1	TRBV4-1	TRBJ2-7	CASSHLQGAREQYF	TGCGCCAGCAGCCACTTACAGGGGGCGCGGGAGCAGTACTTC
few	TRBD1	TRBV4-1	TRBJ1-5	CASSQTGGDQPQHF	TGCGCCAGCAGCCAGACAGGGGGCGATCAGCCCCAGCATTTT
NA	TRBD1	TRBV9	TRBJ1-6	CASSRDRGSPLHF	TGTGCCAGCAGCCGGGACAGGGGCTCACCCCTCCACTTT
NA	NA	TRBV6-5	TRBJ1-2	CASSYSGGSGYTF	TGTGCCAGCAGTTACTCGGGGGGGAGTGGCTACACCTTC
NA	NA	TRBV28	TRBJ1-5	CASSATGSPFGQPQHF	TGTGCCAGCAGCGCAACAGGGAGTCCTTTCGGCCAGCCCCAGCATTTT
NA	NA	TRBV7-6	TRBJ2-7	CASSFGPPSGISSYEQYF	TGTGCCAGCAGCTTTGGTCCACCATCGGGGATAAGCTCCTACGAGCAGTACTTC
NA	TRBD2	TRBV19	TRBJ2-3	CASSSVGGSPTDTQYF	TGTGCCAGTAGTAGTGTGGGAGGGAGCCCGACAGATACGCAGTATTTT
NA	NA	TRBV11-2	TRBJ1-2	CASSFYGHLNYGYTF	TGTGCCAGCAGCTTTTACGGACACCTAAACTATGGCTACACCTTC
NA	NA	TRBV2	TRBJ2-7	CASSAGDNEQYF	TGTGCCAGCAGTGCAGGGGATAACGAGCAGTACTTC
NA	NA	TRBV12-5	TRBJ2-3	CASGLVRADTQYF	TGTGCTAGTGGTTTGGTACGAGCCGATACGCAGTATTTT